This passage covers 23 T cell receptor beta chains from one sample sequenced in a study of spatial heterogeneity in lung cancer. In TCRdb, the 5' RACE reads were re-called with MiXCR into one record per CDR3 protein. There are 4,000 or so distinct CDR3 sequences in the sample; 8.4% occur only once, and about 60% lies in the top ten. Regarding time point: sample taken at primary tumor resection. TCRs were sequenced from unsorted whole RNA of tumor, nontumor lung or PBMC. Material: PBMCs, obtained at surgery. The receptors shown here come from a female donor with early-stage non-small cell lung cancer.

This clonotype was detected many times. The rearrangement uses TRBV7-2 and TRBJ2-5, with 9 positions matching TRBD1. J was trimmed by 4 bases and V by 0 bases; bases with no gene match: 12. The CDR3 has 18 residues. Looked up from germline, CDR1 is SGHTA and CDR2 is FQGNSA. In DNA, the CDR3 is TGTGCCAGCAGCTTAGCGTTAGGACAGGGGCTTCATGGAGAGACCCAGTACTTC. Residues: CASSLALGQGLHGETQYF.

Within the sample, this clonotype is medium-sized. The chain uses TRBV7-2 and TRBJ2-2; TRBD1 might be the D (6 bases). Germline CDR1 reads SGHTA; CDR2 reads FQGNSA. V was pared by 3 bases and J by 0 bases, with 8 bases between. The CDR3 sequence is 15 residues long. DNA of the CDR3: TGTGCCAGCAGCTTCCGGACAGCGAACACCGGGGAGCTGTTTTTT. Amino acid sequence: CASSFRTANTGELFF.

At least ten counts were recorded for this clonotype. The rearrangement uses TRBV5-6 and TRBJ1-2; 8 bases map to TRBD1. CDR1 is SGHDT, CDR2 YYEEEE, per germline. Unmatched junction bases numbered 2, after V lost 0 bases and J lost 4 bases. The CDR3 loop spans 14 amino acids. The CDR3 loop is CASSLGQGSYGYTF. The CDR3 bases are TGTGCCAGCAGCTTGGGACAGGGGAGCTATGGCTACACCTTC. Drawing the rest from reference TRBV5-6 and TRBJ1-2, the complete variable domain is DAGVTQSPTHLIKTRGQQVTLRCSPKSGHDTVSWYQQALGQGPQFIFQYYEEEERQRGNFPDRFSGHQFPNYSSELNVNALLLGDSALYLCASSLGQGSYGYTFGSGTRLTVV.

This clonotype occurred many times. CDR3 bases: TGTGCCAGCAGCCAGGGACAGGGGTATAATGAGCAGTTCTTC. Its protein is CASSQGQGYNEQFF. The chain employs TRBV14 and TRBJ2-1; 10 bases map to TRBD1. V dropped 3 bases and J dropped 7; count of bases not matched to a gene: 3. The CDR3 runs to 14 residues. The V gene's germline CDR1 is SGHDN and CDR2 FVKESK.

This clonotype was detected ten times or more. The CDR3: CASSSQGTVNTQYF. The DNA of the CDR3 is TGTGCCAGCAGCTCACAGGGGACCGTGAATACGCAGTATTTT. The V call is TRBV7-2, the J call TRBJ2-3, with TRBD1 matching 7 bases. This CDR3 is 14 amino acids long. V was pared by 4 bases and J by 7 bases, with 8 bases of the junction left unmatched. In germline, CDR1 is SGHTA, CDR2 FQGNSA.

This clonotype is medium-sized. J is TRBJ1-1 and V is TRBV20-1; D is unresolved. Trimming pared 1 base from V and 2 bases from J, leaving 14 bases between. Germline CDR1 is DFQATT and CDR2 is SNEGSKA (reference sequence). This CDR3 spans 15 amino acids. The CDR3 nucleotides read TGCAGTGCTAGAGCCCTCGAGACCGCCAACACTGAAGCTTTCTTT. Protein product: CSARALETANTEAFF.

By its share, this clonotype is medium-sized. This rearrangement joins TRBV6-2 or TRBV6-3 to TRBJ2-7, with D maybe TRBD2 (5 bases). Deletions cut 7 bases from V and 7 bases from J, with 29 bases between. CDR3 length equals 17 residues. Germline CDR1 MNHEY, CDR2 SVGEGT. CDR3 amino acids: CASTSLGWTTRTGEQYF. For the CDR3, the DNA is TGTGCCAGCACCTCCCTGGGTTGGACGACCAGGACGGGGGAGCAGTACTTC.

In this sample, this clonotype is medium-sized. This chain uses TRBV19 with TRBJ1-6, with TRBD1 matching over 10 bases. The V gene end was trimmed by 5 bases and the J gene end by 10 bases; junction bases not matched to a gene: 8. Per germline, CDR1 LNHDA and CDR2 SQIVND (reference sequence). CDR3 length: 15 residues. In nucleotides, the CDR3 is TGTGCCAGTAGTTTAAGTCGGGACAGGGGCTCACCCCTCCACTTT. It specifies CASSLSRDRGSPLHF.

This clonotype is labeled medium-sized (0.01 to 0.1%). The chain is built from TRBV9 and TRBJ1-1; D gene ambiguous. CDR1 is SGDLS and CDR2 is YYNGEE in the germline V gene. Trimming shortened V by 4 bases and J by 1 base, and 14 bases separated the two germline ends. The CDR3 runs to 15 residues. In DNA form, the CDR3 reads TGTGCCAGCAGCTCTTCCCCGTGGGGGAACACTGAAGCTTTCTTT. Its translation is CASSSSPWGNTEAFF.

This clonotype has at least ten counts. The junction and the germline gene differ at one end; a read error may be behind it. J is TRBJ1-1 and V is TRBV7-3; D possibly corresponds to TRBD1 (6 bases). CDR1 and CDR2 from the germline V gene are SGHTA and FQGTGA. The CDR3 has 13 amino acids. CDR3 coding DNA: TGTGCCAGCAGCGTAACAGGGTTGAGTGAAGCTTTCTTT. This encodes CASSVTGLSEAFF.

This clonotype was counted many times. The chain employs TRBV29-1 and TRBJ2-3; no firm D call. The germline V and J ends were trimmed by 3 bases and 0 bases, with 4 bases remaining between them. CDR1 SQVTM and CDR2 ANQGSEA come from the germline V gene. This CDR3 comprises 12 residues. The CDR3 sequence is CSVDSSTDTQYF. The CDR3 nucleotides read TGCAGCGTTGACTCTAGCACAGATACGCAGTATTTT.

This clonotype was seen more than once but under ten times. This sequence joins TRBV6-5 and TRBJ1-1, with 9 bases that match TRBD1. The J segment lost 1 base and the V segment lost 5 bases, leaving 5 bases of the junction unmatched. This CDR3 is built from 15 residues. In germline, CDR1 is MNHEY, CDR2 SVGAGI. The CDR3 DNA follows: TGTGCCAGCAGTCACAGGGGGCGGGGGAACACTGAAGCTTTCTTT. Translating gives CASSHRGRGNTEAFF.

This clonotype was seen many times. The CDR3 sequence is CASSATGGGGELFF. CDR3 DNA: TGTGCCAGCAGCGCGACAGGGGGTGGCGGGGAGCTGTTTTTT. The chain joins TRBV7-7 to TRBJ2-2; 9 bases match TRBD1. The CDR3 contains 14 residues. Germline assignment: CDR1 SSHAT and CDR2 FNYEAQ (reference sequence). V was clipped by 5 bases and J by 7 bases; unmatched bases: 5.

The chain is built from TRBV4-3 and TRBJ2-3, with 9 bases fitting TRBD2. Unmatched junction bases numbered 0, after V lost 3 bases and J lost 5 bases. This CDR3 is built from 13 residues. The germline CDR1 and CDR2 sequences are LGHNA and YSLEER. The CDR3 loop reads CASSQTSGDTQYF. The DNA for the CDR3 is TGCGCCAGCAGCCAGACTAGCGGAGATACGCAGTATTTT.

This clonotype came up many times. The genes are TRBV3-1 and TRBJ2-5, with D perhaps matching TRBD2 (7 bases). The V end lost 2 bases, the J end lost 2 bases, and 15 bases lay between the germline ends. Germline CDR1 is LGHDT and CDR2 is YNNKEL (reference sequence). The CDR3 is 16 residues long. The CDR3: CASSQRRRGLQETQYF. CDR3 DNA sequence: TGTGCCAGCAGCCAAAGACGGCGGGGGCTTCAAGAGACCCAGTACTTC.

This clonotype was seen many times. The chain uses TRBV7-2 and TRBJ2-5, with D possibly matching TRBD1 (5 bases). The germline V gene encodes CDR1 SGHTA and CDR2 FQGNSA. This CDR3 spans 17 amino acids. Trimming stripped 3 bases from V and 5 bases from J, with 22 bases between. The CDR3, as DNA: TGTGCCAGCAGCTTGCCCCATAATCAGGGATACGGGGAGACCCAGTACTTC. Its protein is CASSLPHNQGYGETQYF.

In its sample, this clonotype was seen many times. The chain uses TRBV7-9 and TRBJ2-1, with 12 nucleotides matching TRBD2. CDR1 and CDR2 from the germline V gene are SEHNR and FQNEAQ (reference sequence). The CDR3 runs to 17 residues. V was pared by 6 bases and J by 0 bases, with 6 bases of the junction left unmatched. The CDR3 nucleotides read TGTGCCAGCAGACCGACTAGCGGGGGTCACTCCTACAATGAGCAGTTCTTC. This gives the protein CASRPTSGGHSYNEQFF.

This clonotype has ten or more counts. The chain recombines TRBV7-6 with TRBJ1-1; TRBD1 aligns across 8 bases. The germline V gene encodes CDR1 SGHVS and CDR2 FNYEAQ. The J segment lost 0 bases and the V segment lost 4 bases, leaving 4 bases of the junction unmatched. The length of the CDR3 is 15 residues. The CDR3 loop is CASSSRTGMNTEAFF. CDR3 nucleotides: TGTGCCAGCAGCTCCCGGACAGGGATGAACACTGAAGCTTTCTTT.

V is TRBV6-4 and J is TRBJ2-3; 7 bases align to TRBD1. After removal of 5 bases from V and 1 base from J, the junction contained 3 bases not matched to a gene. This CDR3 region has 14 residues. Germline CDR1 reads MRHNA; CDR2 reads SNTAGT. For the CDR3, the DNA is TGTGCCAGCAGTCGACAGGGTGGCACAGATACGCAGTATTTT. Amino acids: CASSRQGGTDTQYF.

For this clonotype: This may arise from a read error, as a much more abundant clone is one base away. V usage is TRBV7-2 and J usage is TRBJ2-3; 11 bases align to TRBD2. The length of the CDR3 is 16 residues. Per germline, CDR1 SGHTA and CDR2 FQGNSA. CDR3 region: CASSALAGGNTDTRYF. The CDR3, as DNA: TGTGCCAGCAGCGCCCTAGCGGGGGGAAACACAGATACGCGGTATTTT.

The chain recombines TRBV5-6 with TRBJ2-7; 11 bases map to TRBD2. CDR1 and CDR2 (germline): SGHDT, YYEEEE. The CDR3 extends over 15 amino acids. The junction had 9 bases not matched to a gene; V was cut back by 4 bases and J by 6 bases. CDR3 DNA: TGTGCCAGCAGCAATAGACTAGCGGGGCCCCTCGAGCAGTACTTC. This sequence encodes CASSNRLAGPLEQYF.

This clonotype was detected many times. The V gene is TRBV5-6, the J gene TRBJ2-3, with 7 bases fitting TRBD2. With V trimmed by 4 bases and J by 0 bases, 8 bases remained unmatched. CDR1 and CDR2 (germline): SGHDT, YYEEEE. The CDR3 consists of 16 residues. The CDR3 DNA is TGTGCCAGCAGCGCCCTAGCGGTTACTAGCACAGATACGCAGTATTTT. Residues: CASSALAVTSTDTQYF.

The V and J genes are TRBV7-3 and TRBJ2-1, with D uncertain. Trimming stripped 0 bases from V and 4 bases from J, with 10 bases between. The CDR3 consists of 15 residues. Germline lookup yields CDR1 SGHTA and CDR2 FQGTGA. Here the CDR3 reads CASSLTLTTYNEQFF. The CDR3 nucleotides read TGTGCCAGCAGCTTAACCCTCACAACTTACAATGAGCAGTTCTTC.